This T cell receptor beta chain was captured by sequencing in a study of blood T cell repertoires in COVID-19 (dated by TCRdb to about 2020). Broadly, across the study: Samples from collaborators originated in the United States, Italy and Spain and spanned both the acute and convalescent phases of COVID-19. The repertoires were made available in a free public database intended to serve as a resource for research on the immune response to SARS-CoV-2. A de-identified subject ID, COVID-19 status, age in years and sex were almost always included in the sample metadata. The dataset comprised deeply sampled blood TCRbeta repertoires from subjects exposed to, actively infected with, or recovered from COVID-19. Where available, HLA class I and class II types were taken from metadata supplied by the sample provider and were not determined by assay-based typing. The material from the prospective study consisted of cDNA or gDNA derived from T cells, B-cell-depleted T cells, or PBMCs. The samples were drawn from two sources: the first 160 participants of the ongoing ImmuneRACE study, and 1,254 subjects contributed by 6 global collaborators.

As regards this clone: The antigen it recognizes is unknown. No quality values exist for individual bases; no much larger clone is one base distant.

CDR1 and CDR2 were assigned from the germline V gene as SGDLS and YYNGEE. V ends up 4 bases short and J 0 bases short, with an unmatched junction base count of 4. The CDR3 has 15 amino acids, counting the end cysteine and phenylalanine. Only CDR3 DNA is held: 45 bases, read in frame from base 1. TCRbeta CDR3 regions were amplified from genomic DNA using the immunoSEQ Assay, a bias-controlled multiplex PCR. Per the authors' processing: Nucleated cell counts per sample were estimated from amplification of reference gene primers within the assay. To quantify the absolute abundance of each unique TCRbeta CDR3 rearrangement, sequence reads were collapsed and filtered. Productive Simpson clonality was computed per sample as the square root of Simpson's diversity index over productive rearrangements. TCRdb mirrors the immuneACCESS table, restricted to in-frame sequences. Some clones are absent from its copies; in checked studies, under half trace to an unresolved V gene, and the reason for the others is unknown. V, J and clone size were drawn from that table, and D and trimming were deduced from the DNA. The sample table holds more than 200,000 clones, of which roughly 84% were seen once. 4% of the sample lies in the top ten.

Overall results and qualifications from the work: Clinical and demographic metadata were provided uncurated, with the amount varying by source and participant.

Collaborating institutions collected whole blood in K2EDTA tubes following their own protocols. Collaborator samples were shipped for TCRbeta analysis as frozen whole blood, isolated PBMCs, or DNA extracted from either sample type. Sequencing was performed on peripheral blood. The receptor was derived from a woman aged 40 to 50 with active or convalescent COVID-19. The V and J genes are TRBV9 and TRBJ1-3; a stretch of 7 junction bases matches TRBD1. CDR3 protein: CASSPGTVSGNTIYF. The DNA reads as follows: TGTGCCAGCAGCCCAGGGACAGTCTCTGGAAACACCATATATTTT.